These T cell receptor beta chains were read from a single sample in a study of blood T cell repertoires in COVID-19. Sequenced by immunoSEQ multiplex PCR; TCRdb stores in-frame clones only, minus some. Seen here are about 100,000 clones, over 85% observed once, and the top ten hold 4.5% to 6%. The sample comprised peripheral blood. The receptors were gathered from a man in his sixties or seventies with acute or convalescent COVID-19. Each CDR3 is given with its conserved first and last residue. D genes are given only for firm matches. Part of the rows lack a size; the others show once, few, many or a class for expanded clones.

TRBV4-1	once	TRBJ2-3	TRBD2	TGCGCCAGCAGCCAAGGGCCCACACTAGCGGGGGGAAGAGATACGCAGTATTTT	CASSQGPTLAGGRDTQYF
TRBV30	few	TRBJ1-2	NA	TGTGCCTGGAGGGAGAGGGAGGGCTATGGCTACACCTTC	CAWREREGYGYTF
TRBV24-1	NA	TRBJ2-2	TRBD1	TGTGCCACCAGTGATCCCGGACAGGGTTGGGACGGGGAGCTGTTTTTT	CATSDPGQGWDGELFF
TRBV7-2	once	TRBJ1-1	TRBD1	TGTGCCAGCAGCTTAGGAGGGGGCTCGAACACTGAAGCTTTCTTT	CASSLGGGSNTEAFF
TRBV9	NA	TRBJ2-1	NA	TGTGCCAGCAGCTCCCTGGGGAGCGGGCCTGTACGTGAGCAGTTCTTC	CASSSLGSGPVREQFF
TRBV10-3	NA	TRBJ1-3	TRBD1	TGTGCCATCAGTGAGAAACTGGGACAGGGTGAAAACACCATATATTTT	CAISEKLGQGENTIYF
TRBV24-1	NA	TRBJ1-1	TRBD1	TGTGCCACCAGTGATCGGACAGGTTCCACTGAAGCTTTCTTT	CATSDRTGSTEAFF
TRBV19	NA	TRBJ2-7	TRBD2	TGTGCCAGTAGTATAGCAGCGGGGTCCTACGAGCAGTACTTC	CASSIAAGSYEQYF
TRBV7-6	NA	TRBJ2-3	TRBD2	TGTGCCAGCAGCTTAGTGTCTAGCGGGACTGTCACAGATACGCAGTATTTT	CASSLVSSGTVTDTQYF
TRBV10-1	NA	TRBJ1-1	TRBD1	TGCGCCAGCAGCCCGGGACAGGGGGCCTATGCTTTCTTT	CASSPGQGAYAFF
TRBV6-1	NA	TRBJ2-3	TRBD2	TGTGCCAGCAGTGCAAGGGAGATGACTAGCGGGAGCTGGGGCACAGATACGCAGTATTTT	CASSAREMTSGSWGTDTQYF
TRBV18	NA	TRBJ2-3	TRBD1	TGTGCCAGCTCGGACAGGGTTCCAGATACGCAGTATTTT	CASSDRVPDTQYF
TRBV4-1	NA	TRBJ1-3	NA	TGCGCCAGCAGCCAAGAGGTTCAGGTCTCTGGAAACACCATATATTTT	CASSQEVQVSGNTIYF
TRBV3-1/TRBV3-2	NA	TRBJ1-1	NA	TGTGCCAGCAGCCATCCAAGAGGTCGCACTGAAGCTTTCTTT	CASSHPRGRTEAFF
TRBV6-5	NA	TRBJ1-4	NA	TGTGCCAGCAGTTATGGGGGGGGGCGTGAAAAACTGTTTTTT	CASSYGGGREKLFF
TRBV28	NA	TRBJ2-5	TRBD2	TGTGCCAGCAGTTTAAGTAGACTAGCGGGAGAGGAGACCCAGTACTTC	CASSLSRLAGEETQYF
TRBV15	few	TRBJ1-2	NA	TGTGCCACCAGCAGTTTCTCGGACAGCTATGGCTACACCTTC	CATSSFSDSYGYTF
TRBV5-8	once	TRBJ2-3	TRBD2	TGTGCCAGCAGCCCGGGACTACCACGTACAGCGCAGTATTTT	CASSPGLPRTAQYF